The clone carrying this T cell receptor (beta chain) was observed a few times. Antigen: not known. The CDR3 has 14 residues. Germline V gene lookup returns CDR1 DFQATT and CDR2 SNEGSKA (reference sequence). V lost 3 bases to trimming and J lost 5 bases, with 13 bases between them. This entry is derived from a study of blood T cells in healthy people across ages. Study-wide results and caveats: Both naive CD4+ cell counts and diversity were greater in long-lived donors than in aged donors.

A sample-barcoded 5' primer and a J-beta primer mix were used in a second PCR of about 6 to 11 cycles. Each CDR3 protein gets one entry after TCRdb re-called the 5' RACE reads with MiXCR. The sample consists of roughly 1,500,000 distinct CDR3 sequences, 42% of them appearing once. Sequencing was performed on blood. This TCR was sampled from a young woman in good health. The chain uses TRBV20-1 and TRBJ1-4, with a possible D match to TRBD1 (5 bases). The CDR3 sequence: CSASTRDENEKLFF. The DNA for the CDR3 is TGCAGTGCTAGCACCCGGGACGAGAATGAAAAACTGTTTTTT.